This entry is about one T cell receptor (beta chain). This sample was taken from a study of blood T cell repertoires in COVID-19. The J segment lost 2 bases and the V segment lost 8 bases, leaving 2 bases of the junction unmatched. Germline assignment: CDR1 MNHEY and CDR2 SVGAGI. The CDR3 sequence is 13 residues long. In the authors' methods: Amplified reference gene primers provided the basis for estimating nucleated cell counts. Here immunoSEQ multiplex PCR was the method, and the copy in TCRdb shows in-frame clones only, minus some. The V and J calls and the clone size are those of that table, but D and trimming were determined from the DNA. The profile shows approximately 80,000 clones, roughly 88% of them singletons.

This clonotype originated in a human donor in a cohort sampled during active COVID-19. The sample consisted of peripheral blood. The gene calls are TRBV6-5 and TRBJ2-7; 11 bases map to TRBD1. The CDR3 here is CASEGQGAYEQYF. CDR3 sequence (DNA): TGTGCCAGCGAGGGACAGGGGGCCTACGAGCAGTACTTC.